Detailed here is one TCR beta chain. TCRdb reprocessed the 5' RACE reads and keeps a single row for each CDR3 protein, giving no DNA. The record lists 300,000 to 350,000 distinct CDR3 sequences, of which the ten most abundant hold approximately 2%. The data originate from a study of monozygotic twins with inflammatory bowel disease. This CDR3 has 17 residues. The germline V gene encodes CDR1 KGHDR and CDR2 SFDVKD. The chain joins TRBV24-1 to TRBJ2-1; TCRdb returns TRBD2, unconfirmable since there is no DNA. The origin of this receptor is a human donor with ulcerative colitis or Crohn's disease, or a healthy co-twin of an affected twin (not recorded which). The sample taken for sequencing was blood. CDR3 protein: CATSDFPSGRSYNEQFF.